The 13 T cell receptor beta chains below were found in one sample sequenced in a study of T cells in women clearing cervical HPV infection. Profiled with immunoSEQ multiplex PCR; TCRdb holds only in-frame clones, not every one. The repertoire table contains over 35,000 clones. The sequenced sample was blood buffy coat. The receptors derive from a woman aged 18-70 years with a cervical HPV16 infection that either progressed to CIN3+ or cleared (not recorded which).

Concerning this clone: The read gets to within 3 residues of the CDR3 end, and the germline J gene fills in the rest. The chain joins TRBV19 to TRBJ2-7, with 8 bases aligning to TRBD1. Germline-derived CDR1 and CDR2 are LNHDA and SQIVND (reference sequence). The CDR3 spans 15 residues. The ends lost 4 bases at V and 3 bases at J; junction bases unmatched: 8. The DNA read from the CDR3 is TGTGCCAGTAGTACCGGACAGGGTGGATACTACGAG. It encodes CASSTGQGGYYE. The full CDR3 reads CASSTGQGGYYEQYF. The whole variable domain, remainder taken from reference TRBV19 and TRBJ2-7, is DGGITQSPKYLFRKEGQNVTLSCEQNLNHDAMYWYRQDPGQGLRLIYYSQIVNDFQKGDIAEGYSVSREKKESFPLTVTSAQKNPTAFYLCASSTGQGGYYEQYFGPGTRLTVT.

A note on this clone: The read falls 3 residues short of the CDR3 end, and the missing part is taken from the germline J gene. The chain uses TRBV19 and TRBJ1-5; 9 bases map to TRBD1. Germline V CDR1 and CDR2: LNHDA, SQIVND (reference sequence). Trimming removed 8 bases from V and 2 bases from J; junction bases left unmatched: 1. The CDR3 has 13 residues. Incomplete CDR3 DNA: TGTGCCAGTCGACAGGGGGGCAATCAGCCC. It yields the protein CASRQGGNQP. From start to end, the CDR3 is CASRQGGNQPQHF.

On this clone itself: The CDR3 end lies 3 residues beyond the end of the read and is filled in from the germline J gene. The gene calls are TRBV6-1 and TRBJ2-7; D is perhaps TRBD1 (7 bases). Germline CDR1 and CDR2: MNHNS and SASEGT. The CDR3 is 16 residues long. Trimming shortened V by 3 bases and J by 3 bases, and 18 bases separated the two germline ends. This CDR3 is CASSEVRARGDYEQYF. The CDR3 bases that were read are TGTGCCAGCAGTGAGGTCCGGGCCAGGGGGGACTACGAG.

In regard to this clone: The read gets to within 3 residues of the CDR3 end, and the germline J gene fills in the rest. This rearrangement joins TRBV6-2 or TRBV6-3 to TRBJ1-1; D is uncertain. There are 15 residues in the CDR3. Germline V gives CDR1 MNHEY, CDR2 SVGEGT. V lost 0 bases, J lost 3 bases, and 11 bases lay in between. The CDR3 bases that were read are TGTGCCAGCAGTTACTCGAAGGGCTCGTACACTGAA. This sequence encodes CASSYSKGSYTE. The whole CDR3 sequence reads CASSYSKGSYTEAFF.

Comments on this clone: The read terminates 3 residues before the CDR3 end, so the remaining end is supplied by the germline J gene. The chain is built from TRBV30 and TRBJ1-1, with 10 bases identical to TRBD1. CDR1 is GTSNPN, CDR2 SVGIG, per germline (reference sequence). CDR3 length: 16 residues. Germline trimming cut 5 bases from V and 3 bases from J; bases unmatched to any gene: 12. CDR3: CAWGGQGERGDTEAFF. The sequenced CDR3 bases are TGTGCCTGGGGAGGACAGGGGGAGAGGGGGGACACTGAA.

Worth noting for this clone: The read comes to an end 3 residues before the CDR3 does, leaving the germline J gene to fill in the end. The rearrangement joins TRBV7-6 to TRBJ2-1; 9 nucleotides agree with TRBD2. The CDR3 loop spans 16 amino acids. The ends lost 2 bases at V and 0 bases at J; junction bases unmatched: 2. The germline V gene has CDR1 SGHVS and CDR2 FNYEAQ. CDR3 DNA, as far as it was read: TGTGCCAGCAGCTTACAACTAGCGGGCTCCTACAATGAG. Its protein product is CASSLQLAGSYNE. The full CDR3 is CASSLQLAGSYNEQFF. Using reference TRBV7-6 and TRBJ2-1 for the parts outside the CDR3, the full variable domain is GAGVSQSPRYKVTKRGQDVALRCDPISGHVSLYWYRQALGQGPEFLTYFNYEAQQDKSGLPNDRFSAERPEGSISTLTIQRTEQRDSAMYRCASSLQLAGSYNEQFFGPGTRLTVL.

The CDR3 protein is CASSSTGANYGYTF. The part of the CDR3 DNA that was read is TGTGCCAGCAGCTCTACAGGGGCCAACTATGGC. The rearrangement uses TRBV5-6 and TRBJ1-2; TRBD1 matches 7 bases. The read halts 3 residues ahead of the CDR3 end, with the missing end drawn from the germline J gene. This CDR3 has 14 amino acids. CDR1 SGHDT and CDR2 YYEEEE come from the germline V gene. Trimming cost V 3 bases and J 2 bases; bases outside gene matches: 4.

With regard to this clone: The read terminates 3 residues ahead of where the CDR3 ends, so the germline J gene completes it. The rearrangement joins TRBV19 to TRBJ2-3; D is possibly TRBD1 (6 bases). Germline loops: CDR1 LNHDA, CDR2 SQIVND (reference sequence). CDR3 length equals 15 residues. CDR3 bases read: TGTGCCAGTAGTATCGAGGGGGAGAGCAATCAGCCG. It specifies CASSIEGESNQP. The CDR3 in its entirety is CASSIEGESNQPQYF.

Regarding this clone: From the germline J gene comes the end of the CDR3, since the read stops 3 residues before it. This chain joins TRBV20-1 and TRBJ2-2; no reliable D call. In germline, CDR1 is DFQATT, CDR2 SNEGSKA (reference sequence). CDR3 length: 13 amino acids. V was trimmed by 6 bases and J by 4 bases, leaving 12 bases between them. CDR3 DNA (partial): TGCAGTGCCTCCACGTTGGCCACCGGGGAG. It specifies CSASTLATGE. The full CDR3 is CSASTLATGELFF.

A word on this clone: The sequence runs out 3 residues before the end of the CDR3; the remainder is reconstructed from the germline J gene. The chain uses TRBV7-3 and TRBJ2-7; TRBD1 agrees at 7 bases. V shed 5 bases and J 4 bases; nucleotides not matched to a gene: 11. CDR1 is SGHTA and CDR2 is FQGTGA in the germline V gene. The CDR3 runs 15 residues. CDR3 sequence: CASSPQTGFEYEQYF. The DNA read from the CDR3 is TGTGCCAGCAGCCCACAGACAGGGTTTGAGTACGAG.

Worth noting for this clone: The read ends 3 residues early relative to the CDR3; the germline J gene fills the gap. J is TRBJ2-5 and V is TRBV7-2; 10 positions agree with TRBD1. The V gene's germline CDR1 is SGHTA and CDR2 FQGNSA. CDR3 length: 18 amino acids. The trim removed 0 bases at V and 2 bases at J, leaving 9 bases unmatched. Partial CDR3 DNA: TGTGCCAGCAGCTTAGCCCAATCACCGGGACAGGGGCAAGAGACC. Translated, it gives CASSLAQSPGQGQET. The CDR3 in its entirety is CASSLAQSPGQGQETQYF. Supplemented by reference TRBV7-2 and TRBJ2-5, the full variable domain reads GAGVSQSPSNKVTEKGKDVELRCDPISGHTALYWYRQSLGQGLEFLIYFQGNSAPDKSGLPSDRFSAERTGGSVSTLTIQRTQQEDSAVYLCASSLAQSPGQGQETQYFGPGTRLLVL.

Points on this clone: The CDR3 end falls 3 residues outside the read, so it is completed with the germline J gene. V and J are TRBV5-1 and TRBJ2-2; TRBD1 agrees at 8 bases. Germline V lookup: CDR1 SGHRS, CDR2 YFSETQ. Trimming removed 7 bases from V and 5 bases from J; junction bases left unmatched: 7. The CDR3 has 14 amino acids. The CDR3 here is CASGQGWGTGELFF. CDR3 DNA, as far as it was read: TGCGCCAGCGGACAGGGTTGGGGGACCGGGGAG. The entire variable domain, with the rest obtained from reference TRBV5-1 and TRBJ2-2, is as follows: KAGVTQTPRYLIKTRGQQVTLSCSPISGHRSVSWYQQTPGQGLQFLFEYFSETQRNKGNFPGRFSGRQFSNSRSEMNVSTLELGDSALYLCASGQGWGTGELFFGEGSRLTVL.

A note on this clone: The read terminates 3 residues before the CDR3 end, so the remaining end is supplied by the germline J gene. The V and J genes are TRBV6-2 or TRBV6-3 and TRBJ2-5, with 9 nucleotides matching TRBD2. Germline CDR1 MNHEY, CDR2 SVGEGT. CDR3 length: 16 residues. With 4 bases clipped from V and 3 bases from J, the junction kept 9 bases outside the gene matches. The part of the CDR3 DNA that was read is TGTGCCAGCAGTTCCTCCAGACTAGCGGCTAAAGAGACC. The encoded protein is CASSSSRLAAKET. The complete CDR3 reads CASSSSRLAAKETQYF.